This T cell receptor beta chain was sequenced in a study of blood T cells in healthy people across ages. Study overall: Per two T cells, template switching captured roughly one barcoded beta molecule.

Study-level findings and limits: Diversity was higher, and naive CD4+ cells more numerous, in long-lived donors than in aged donors.

This clonotype was seen only a few times. Its target is unknown. Next came a second PCR, run for about 7 to 12 cycles, which used a sample-barcoded 5' primer along with a J-beta primer mix. TCRdb fed the 5' RACE reads into MiXCR, producing one record per CDR3 protein. This table has fewer than 1,200,000 distinct CDR3 sequences, approximately 25% appearing once. Germline loops: CDR1 DFQATT, CDR2 SNEGSKA (reference sequence). The CDR3 has 20 residues. The trim removed 5 bases at V and 0 bases at J, leaving 20 bases unmatched. The same data also went into a second study, on T cells of mothers and their children. From that second work: From each mother came over 8.5 million TCR beta CDR3 reads, and from each child came 3 million to 3.5 million.

The chain has TRBV20-1 and TRBJ2-1, with 9 bases matching TRBD2. The sequenced material came from blood. The TCR originated in a girl aged 2 to 9 in good health. CDR3: CSARAGGPVSGRSSYNEQFF. CDR3 DNA sequence: TGCAGTGCTCGTGCGGGAGGGCCGGTTTCAGGACGCAGCTCCTACAATGAGCAGTTCTTC.